Listed below are T cell receptor beta chains from one sample, sequenced in a study of T cell repertoires in cytomegalovirus infection. TCRdb reanalysed the reads using MiXCR and keeps one entry per CDR3 protein. The data contain a few hundred thousand distinct CDR3 sequences, over 7.5% of them singletons. Material: PBMCs. These receptors came from a human donor in good health (CMV status not recorded). Some clones in this sample may be carry-over from other donors' samples. The CDR3 runs from the conserved cysteine through the conserved F or W. D genes are given only for firm matches. The listing skips clone size in some rows; elsewhere it reads once, few, many or a size class.

j_gene,d_gene,abundance,v_gene,CDR3aa,CDR3nt
TRBJ1-1,-,many,TRBV27,CASSIQGRTEAFF,TGTGCCAGCAGTATTCAGGGAAGGACTGAAGCTTTCTTT
TRBJ2-5,TRBD2,many,TRBV7-2,CASSSLAGGGQETQYF,TGTGCCAGCAGCTCCCTAGCGGGAGGGGGGCAAGAGACCCAGTACTTC
TRBJ2-7,-,-,TRBV7-6,CASSPWPGSPYEQYF,TGTGCCAGCAGCCCTTGGCCAGGCAGTCCCTACGAGCAGTACTTC
TRBJ2-3,-,-,TRBV20-1,CSARSPRGGTDTQYF,TGCAGTGCTAGAAGTCCGCGGGGAGGCACAGATACGCAGTATTTT
TRBJ1-6,-,-,TRBV6-5,CASSYSRNSYNSPLHF,TGTGCCAGCAGTTACAGCCGGAATTCTTATAATTCACCCCTCCACTTT
TRBJ2-3,-,-,TRBV5-1,CASRMRGSTDTQYF,TGCGCCAGCAGGATGAGGGGGAGCACAGATACGCAGTATTTT
TRBJ2-1,TRBD1,few,TRBV4-1,CASSRQGVPGNEQFF,TGCGCCAGCAGCCGACAGGGGGTCCCCGGCAATGAGCAGTTCTTC
TRBJ2-5,TRBD2,few,TRBV5-4,CASSLGLARETQYF,TGTGCCAGCAGCTTGGGACTAGCACGAGAGACCCAGTACTTC
TRBJ2-3,-,many,TRBV11-2,CASSPFSTGRGTDTQYF,TGTGCCAGCAGCCCATTCAGTACAGGGAGGGGCACAGATACGCAGTATTTT
TRBJ1-5,TRBD1,few,TRBV20-1,CSARDIRTGSNQPQHF,TGCAGTGCTAGAGATATTCGGACAGGGAGCAATCAGCCCCAGCATTTT
TRBJ2-1,-,many,TRBV7-9,CASSLAPPGHLYNEQFF,TGTGCCAGCAGCTTAGCGCCCCCAGGGCACCTCTACAATGAGCAGTTCTTC
TRBJ1-5,-,-,TRBV20-1,CSARVRQGDNQPQHF,TGCAGTGCTAGAGTGCGGCAGGGAGACAATCAGCCCCAGCATTTT
TRBJ1-1,-,few,TRBV7-2,CASSLAFTGNTEAFF,TGTGCCAGCAGCTTAGCGTTTACGGGAAACACTGAAGCTTTCTTT
TRBJ1-4,-,-,TRBV3-1,CASSQDLGDNEKLFF,TGTGCCAGCAGCCAAGATCTGGGAGACAATGAAAAACTGTTTTTT
TRBJ2-1,TRBD2,many,TRBV7-9,CASRSGLAALNEQFF,TGTGCCAGCAGGTCGGGACTAGCGGCCCTCAATGAGCAGTTCTTC
TRBJ2-1,TRBD2,few,TRBV7-3,CASSTLAGVAHEQFF,TGTGCCAGCAGCACACTAGCGGGAGTGGCCCATGAGCAGTTCTTC
TRBJ2-2,TRBD2,few,TRBV7-2,CASSVASGRGTGELFF,TGTGCCAGCAGCGTAGCGAGCGGGAGGGGGACCGGGGAGCTGTTTTTT
TRBJ1-3,-,few,TRBV28,CASSLSLGQSGNTIYF,TGTGCCAGCAGTTTAAGTCTGGGCCAGTCTGGAAACACCATATATTTT
TRBJ1-6,-,few,TRBV30,CAWTMSYNSPLHF,TGTGCCTGGACTATGTCCTATAATTCACCCCTCCACTTT
TRBJ2-6,-,few,TRBV2,CASSSPLAAGANVLTF,TGTGCCAGCAGTTCTCCCCTCGCGGCTGGGGCCAACGTCCTGACTTTC
TRBJ2-7,TRBD2,many,TRBV18,CASSPNKLAGTYEQYF,TGTGCCAGCTCACCAAATAAACTAGCGGGGACCTACGAGCAGTACTTC
TRBJ2-1,-,-,TRBV7-9,CASSLSMTANEQFF,TGTGCCAGCAGCTTAAGTATGACCGCCAATGAGCAGTTCTTC
TRBJ2-7,-,-,TRBV6-6,CASSYSSADSYEQYF,TGTGCCAGCAGTTACTCGAGTGCTGATTCCTACGAGCAGTACTTC
TRBJ1-5,-,-,TRBV28,CASSRTHSGNQPQHF,TGTGCCAGCAGTCGGACCCATAGCGGCAATCAGCCCCAGCATTTT
TRBJ1-5,TRBD1,-,TRBV18,CASAGQGAASNQPQHF,TGTGCCAGCGCGGGACAGGGGGCGGCTAGCAATCAGCCCCAGCATTTT
TRBJ2-1,TRBD1,many,TRBV7-3,CASSPARGQGTYNEQFF,TGTGCCAGCAGCCCTGCCCGGGGACAGGGCACCTACAATGAGCAGTTCTTC
TRBJ2-3,TRBD2,-,TRBV14,CASSHLLAGHTDTQYF,TGTGCCAGCAGCCACTTACTAGCGGGCCACACAGATACGCAGTATTTT
TRBJ1-4,-,-,TRBV19,CASTPGPSRRGEKLFF,TGTGCCAGTACTCCCGGCCCCTCTAGAAGGGGTGAAAAACTGTTTTTT
TRBJ1-1,-,few,TRBV7-2,CASSLVQFAEAFF,TGTGCCAGCAGCTTAGTTCAGTTCGCTGAAGCTTTCTTT
TRBJ2-7,TRBD1,many,TRBV7-2,CASSGGTGVSHEQYF,TGTGCCAGCAGCGGCGGGACAGGGGTGTCCCACGAGCAGTACTTC
TRBJ2-2,-,-,TRBV7-2,CASSLPAGQLFF,TGTGCCAGCAGCTTACCAGCGGGTCAGCTGTTTTTT
TRBJ1-1,-,few,TRBV12-3/TRBV12-4,CASSLDCRLNREVCTEAFF,TGTGCCAGCAGTTTAGACTGTCGCCTCAACAGGGAGGTCTGCACTGAAGCTTTCTTT
TRBJ1-2,TRBD1,-,TRBV4-2,CASSQVGTGVNYGYTF,TGTGCCAGCAGCCAAGTGGGGACAGGGGTAAACTATGGCTACACCTTC
TRBJ2-7,-,-,TRBV6-6,CASEGFRVQYEQYF,TGTGCCAGCGAGGGATTCCGGGTTCAATACGAGCAGTACTTC
TRBJ2-3,-,-,TRBV20-1,CSANMDMITDTQYF,TGCAGTGCTAATATGGACATGATCACAGATACGCAGTATTTT
TRBJ2-1,-,many,TRBV7-2,CASSTQGEGSYNEQFF,TGTGCCAGCAGTACCCAGGGGGAGGGTTCCTACAATGAGCAGTTCTTC
TRBJ2-7,TRBD1,-,TRBV28,CASKKGGSAYEQYF,TGTGCCAGCAAAAAAGGGGGCAGCGCCTACGAGCAGTACTTC
TRBJ2-7,TRBD2,many,TRBV7-9,CASSVTSGSRFDEQYF,TGTGCCAGCAGTGTGACTAGCGGGAGCCGGTTCGACGAGCAGTACTTC
TRBJ2-1,TRBD1,-,TRBV12-3/TRBV12-4,CASSFLGGKSEQFF,TGTGCCAGCAGTTTTCTAGGGGGCAAAAGTGAGCAGTTCTTC
TRBJ2-2,-,few,TRBV7-2,CASSLDWRGELFF,TGTGCCAGCAGCTTAGATTGGCGCGGGGAGCTGTTTTTT
TRBJ2-7,TRBD2,many,TRBV7-2,CASSSTSFPYEQYF,TGTGCCAGCAGCTCGACTAGCTTCCCCTACGAGCAGTACTTC
TRBJ2-3,-,few,TRBV5-1,CASRLTPGHSSIDTQYF,TGCGCCAGCAGGTTGACGCCGGGACATTCGAGCATAGATACGCAGTATTTT
TRBJ2-1,-,many,TRBV7-2,CASSWPPNEQFF,TGTGCCAGCAGCTGGCCGCCGAATGAGCAGTTCTTC
TRBJ2-1,-,few,TRBV27,CASKEGFGLDEAEQFF,TGTGCCAGCAAGGAAGGGTTTGGGTTAGACGAGGCTGAGCAGTTCTTC
TRBJ2-1,TRBD2,many,TRBV4-3,CASSQGPRGTTDNEQFF,TGCGCCAGCAGCCAAGGCCCACGGGGGACTACGGACAATGAGCAGTTCTTC
TRBJ1-1,TRBD1,many,TRBV12-3/TRBV12-4,CASSSRTGLNTEAFF,TGTGCCAGCAGTTCCCGGACAGGGTTGAACACTGAAGCTTTCTTT
TRBJ1-1,-,few,TRBV7-2,CASQSDTEAFF,TGTGCCAGCCAATCCGACACTGAAGCTTTCTTT
TRBJ2-7,TRBD1,-,TRBV6-5,CASSYTGTGPEYEQYF,TGTGCCAGCAGTTACACCGGGACAGGGCCCGAGTACGAGCAGTACTTC
TRBJ2-3,-,many,TRBV2,CASSGQATSTDTQYF,TGTGCCAGCAGTGGGCAGGCTACTAGCACAGATACGCAGTATTTT
TRBJ2-5,TRBD2,few,TRBV20-1,CSARDLLAGTQETQYF,TGCAGTGCTAGAGATCTTTTAGCGGGGACCCAAGAGACCCAGTACTTC
TRBJ1-2,-,few,TRBV5-6,CASSRDGANYGYTF,TGTGCCAGCAGCCGGGACGGAGCTAACTATGGCTACACCTTC
TRBJ2-5,-,few,TRBV7-9,CASRHRDGQETQYF,TGTGCCAGCAGGCACCGGGACGGCCAAGAGACCCAGTACTTC
TRBJ1-6,-,few,TRBV7-6,CASSLFGADSPLHF,TGTGCCAGCAGCTTATTTGGGGCCGATTCACCCCTCCACTTT
TRBJ1-4,TRBD1,-,TRBV2,CASSPGQGSTNEKLFF,TGTGCCAGCAGTCCCGGACAGGGATCAACTAATGAAAAACTGTTTTTT
TRBJ2-5,TRBD2,many,TRBV5-1,CASSLGLAVGYQETQYF,TGCGCCAGCAGCTTAGGACTAGCGGTGGGCTACCAAGAGACCCAGTACTTC
TRBJ1-1,-,-,TRBV3-1,CASSQYYGASNTEAFF,TGTGCCAGCAGCCAATATTACGGGGCTTCGAACACTGAAGCTTTCTTT
TRBJ2-1,TRBD2,many,TRBV4-1,CASSTSGISYNEQFF,TGCGCCAGCAGCACTAGCGGAATTTCCTACAATGAGCAGTTCTTC